This T cell receptor beta chain was found in a study of beta chain features in type 1 diabetes. Broader study findings: The study found moderately but significantly shorter TCRB CDR3s in all four CD4+ subsets of Type 1 diabetes patients.

Remarks on this clone: The antigen remains unidentified.

Investigators reverse transcribed all isolated RNA, so they sequenced expressed TCRB transcripts. Only in-frame clones appear in the TCRdb table, and some are missing; sequencing was by immunoSEQ multiplex PCR. The sample consists of a few hundred thousand clones, around 12% of them appearing once. The CDR3 sequence is 17 residues long. V shed 0 bases and J 5 bases; nucleotides not matched to a gene: 11. Germline CDR1 reads MGHRA; CDR2 reads YSYEKL. Input material: naive CD4+ T cells from blood. The sequence was obtained from a woman aged 18-29 years with type 1 diabetes. The rearrangement uses TRBV4-1 and TRBJ2-5; 8 positions match TRBD1. The CDR3 sequence: CASSQDQGRGRLETQYF. As DNA, the CDR3 is TGCGCCAGCAGCCAAGATCAGGGCAGGGGGCGTCTGGAGACCCAGTACTTC.